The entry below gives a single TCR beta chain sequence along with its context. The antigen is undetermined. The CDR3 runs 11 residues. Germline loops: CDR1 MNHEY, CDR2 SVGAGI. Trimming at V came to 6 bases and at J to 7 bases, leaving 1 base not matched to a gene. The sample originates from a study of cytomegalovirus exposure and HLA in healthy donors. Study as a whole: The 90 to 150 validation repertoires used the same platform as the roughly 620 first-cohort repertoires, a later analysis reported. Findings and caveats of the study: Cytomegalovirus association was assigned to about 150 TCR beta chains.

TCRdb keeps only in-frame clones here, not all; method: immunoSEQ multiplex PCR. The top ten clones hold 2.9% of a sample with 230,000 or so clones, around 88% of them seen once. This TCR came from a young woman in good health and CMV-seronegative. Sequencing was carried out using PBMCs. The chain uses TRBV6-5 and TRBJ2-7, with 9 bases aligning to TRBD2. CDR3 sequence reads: CASSLAGEQYF. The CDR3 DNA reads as TGTGCCAGCAGCCTAGCGGGAGAGCAGTACTTC.